The entry below gives a single T cell receptor (beta chain) sequence along with its context. V lost 0 bases and J 3 bases, leaving 16 bases between the germline ends. The V gene's germline CDR1 is LGHDT and CDR2 YNNKEL (reference sequence). The CDR3 extends over 17 amino acids. The data were obtained in a study of blood T cell repertoires in COVID-19. Study summary: Sites in the United States, Italy and Spain provided acute and convalescent COVID-19 samples. PBMCs, B-cell-depleted T cells, or T cells were the source of the cDNA or gDNA that made up the material.

In the source study's methods: Estimation of nucleated cell counts relied on the amplification of reference gene primers. The assay was immunoSEQ multiplex PCR, and TCRdb's table has in-frame clones only and misses some. V, J and clone size derive from that table, while D and trimming were established from the DNA sequence. The sample yields 200,000 to 250,000 clones, approximately 80% seen once. V and J are TRBV3-1 (or the pseudogene TRBV3-2) and TRBJ2-3, with D perhaps TRBD2 (6 bases). What was sequenced was peripheral blood. The TCR originated in a woman aged 60-70 years with active or convalescent COVID-19. CDR3 residues: CASSQDGTLGWTDTQYF. The CDR3 DNA reads TGTGCCAGCAGCCAAGATGGGACTCTCGGATGGACAGATACGCAGTATTTT.